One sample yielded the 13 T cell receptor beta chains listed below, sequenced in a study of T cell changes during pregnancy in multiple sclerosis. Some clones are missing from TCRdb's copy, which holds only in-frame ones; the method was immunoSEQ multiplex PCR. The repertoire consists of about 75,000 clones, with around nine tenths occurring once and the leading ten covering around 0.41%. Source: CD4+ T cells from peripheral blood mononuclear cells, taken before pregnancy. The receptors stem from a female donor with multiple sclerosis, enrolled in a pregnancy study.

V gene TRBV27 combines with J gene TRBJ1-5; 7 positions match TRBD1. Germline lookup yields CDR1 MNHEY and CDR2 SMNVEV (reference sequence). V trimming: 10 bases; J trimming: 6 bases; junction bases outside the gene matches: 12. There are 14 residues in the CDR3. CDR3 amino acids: CATAPGGRSQPQHF. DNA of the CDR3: TGTGCCACAGCACCAGGGGGGAGAAGTCAGCCCCAGCATTTT.

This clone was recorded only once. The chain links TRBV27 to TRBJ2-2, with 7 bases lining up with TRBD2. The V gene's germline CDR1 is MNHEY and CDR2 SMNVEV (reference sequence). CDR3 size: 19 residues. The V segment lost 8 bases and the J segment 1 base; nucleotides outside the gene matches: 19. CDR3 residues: CASAAFLIREAKNTGELFF. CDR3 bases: TGTGCCAGCGCGGCTTTCCTTATACGGGAGGCCAAGAACACCGGGGAGCTGTTTTTT.

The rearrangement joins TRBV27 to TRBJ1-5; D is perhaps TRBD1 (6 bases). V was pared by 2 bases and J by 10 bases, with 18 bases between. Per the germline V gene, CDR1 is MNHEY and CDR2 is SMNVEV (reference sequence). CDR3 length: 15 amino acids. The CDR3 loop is CASSLQQGGGGPQHF. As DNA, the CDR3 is TGTGCCAGCAGTTTACAACAGGGTGGGGGTGGACCCCAGCATTTT.

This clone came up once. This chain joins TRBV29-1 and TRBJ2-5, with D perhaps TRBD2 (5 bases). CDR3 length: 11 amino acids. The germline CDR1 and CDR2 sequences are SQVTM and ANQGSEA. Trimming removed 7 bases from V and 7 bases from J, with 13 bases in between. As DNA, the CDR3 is TGCAGCGCACACCTCCGGGGGACCCAGTACTTC. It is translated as CSAHLRGTQYF.

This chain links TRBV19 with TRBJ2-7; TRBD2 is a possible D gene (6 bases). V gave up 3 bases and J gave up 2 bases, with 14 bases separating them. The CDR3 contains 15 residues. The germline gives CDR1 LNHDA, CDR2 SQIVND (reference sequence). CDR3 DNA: TGTGCCAGTAGTATGGCGGGGCGTCCACCCTACGAGCAGTACTTC. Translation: CASSMAGRPPYEQYF.

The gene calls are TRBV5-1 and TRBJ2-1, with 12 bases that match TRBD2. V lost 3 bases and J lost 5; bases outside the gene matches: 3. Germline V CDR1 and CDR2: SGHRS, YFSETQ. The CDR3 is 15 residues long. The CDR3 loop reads CASSSGLAGHNEQFF. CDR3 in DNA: TGCGCCAGCAGCTCCGGACTAGCGGGACACAATGAGCAGTTCTTC.

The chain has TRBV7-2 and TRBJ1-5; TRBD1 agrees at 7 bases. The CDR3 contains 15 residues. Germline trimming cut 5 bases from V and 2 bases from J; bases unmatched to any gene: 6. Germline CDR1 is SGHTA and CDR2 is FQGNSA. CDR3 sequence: CASSLDRVGNQPQHF. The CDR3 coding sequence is TGTGCCAGCAGCCTTGACAGGGTTGGCAATCAGCCCCAGCATTTT.

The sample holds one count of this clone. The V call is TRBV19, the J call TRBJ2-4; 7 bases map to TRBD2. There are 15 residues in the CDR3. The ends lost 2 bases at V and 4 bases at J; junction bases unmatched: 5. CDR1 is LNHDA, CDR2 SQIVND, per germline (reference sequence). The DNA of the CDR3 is TGTGCCAGTAGTATAATAGCGGGCTCAAAAAACATTCAGTACTTC. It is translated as CASSIIAGSKNIQYF. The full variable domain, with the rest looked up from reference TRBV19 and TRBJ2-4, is DGGITQSPKYLFRKEGQNVTLSCEQNLNHDAMYWYRQDPGQGLRLIYYSQIVNDFQKGDIAEGYSVSREKKESFPLTVTSAQKNPTAFYLCASSIIAGSKNIQYFGAGTRLSVL.

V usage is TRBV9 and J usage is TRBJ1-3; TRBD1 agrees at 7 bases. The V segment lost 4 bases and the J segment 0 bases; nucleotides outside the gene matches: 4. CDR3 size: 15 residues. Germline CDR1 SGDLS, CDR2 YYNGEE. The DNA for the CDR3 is TGTGCCAGCAGCCCGCGGACAGGCTCTGGAAACACCATATATTTT. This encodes CASSPRTGSGNTIYF.

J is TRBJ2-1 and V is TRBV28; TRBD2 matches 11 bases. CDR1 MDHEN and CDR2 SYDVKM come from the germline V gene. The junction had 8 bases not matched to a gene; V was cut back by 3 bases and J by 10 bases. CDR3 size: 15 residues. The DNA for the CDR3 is TGTGCCAGCAGTTTGGGTAGCGGGAGGGCCTGGGAGCAGTTCTTC. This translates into CASSLGSGRAWEQFF. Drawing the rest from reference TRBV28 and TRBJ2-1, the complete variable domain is DVKVTQSSRYLVKRTGEKVFLECVQDMDHENMFWYRQDPGLGLRLIYFSYDVKMKEKGDIPEGYSVSREKKERFSLILESASTNQTSMYLCASSLGSGRAWEQFFGPGTRLTVL.

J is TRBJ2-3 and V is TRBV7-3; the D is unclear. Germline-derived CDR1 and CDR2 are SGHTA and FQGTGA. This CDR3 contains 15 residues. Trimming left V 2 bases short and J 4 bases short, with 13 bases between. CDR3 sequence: CASSLGLSVADTQYF. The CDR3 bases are TGTGCCAGCAGCTTAGGGCTTTCCGTCGCAGATACGCAGTATTTT.

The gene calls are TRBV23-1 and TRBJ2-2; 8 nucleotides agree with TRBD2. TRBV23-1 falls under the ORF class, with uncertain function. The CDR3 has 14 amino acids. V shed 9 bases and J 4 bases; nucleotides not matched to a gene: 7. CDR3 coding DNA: TGCGCCAGAAGCGGGAGAGGAAGCACCGGGGAGCTGTTTTTT. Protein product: CARSGRGSTGELFF.

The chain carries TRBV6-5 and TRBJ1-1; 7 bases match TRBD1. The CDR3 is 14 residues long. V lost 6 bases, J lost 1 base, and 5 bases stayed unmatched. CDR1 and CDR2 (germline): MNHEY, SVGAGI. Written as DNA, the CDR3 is TGTGCCAGCAGCCTGGGACAGAGGAACACTGAAGCTTTCTTT. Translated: CASSLGQRNTEAFF.